This entry lists 27 T cell receptor beta chains sequenced from one sample in a study of cytomegalovirus exposure and HLA in healthy donors. Primers included in the PCR were 60 Vbeta and 13 Jbeta primers. Measured with immunoSEQ multiplex PCR; TCRdb has only the in-frame clones, and not every one. The sample gives about 130,000 clones, about two thirds of which show up once; 5.5% to 8.5% is in the top ten. The source material was PBMCs. All receptors derive from a man aged 40-49 years in good health and CMV-seropositive.

The chain recombines TRBV2 with TRBJ2-2; TRBD2 agrees at 9 bases. The V and J ends lost 5 bases and 4 bases, in that order; junction bases with no gene match: 5. Germline lookup yields CDR1 SNHLY and CDR2 FYNNEI. The CDR3 loop spans 15 amino acids. The CDR3 sequence is CASSNSGSSTGELFF. Written as DNA, the CDR3 is TGTGCCAGCAGTAATAGCGGGAGCAGCACCGGGGAGCTGTTTTTT.

The rearrangement joins TRBV28 to TRBJ2-7; the D gene is possibly TRBD1 (6 bases). The germline V and J ends were trimmed by 5 bases and 4 bases, with 12 bases remaining between them. CDR3 size: 13 residues. CDR1 and CDR2 (germline): MDHEN, SYDVKM. As DNA, the CDR3 is TGTGCCAGCAGTGGGCAGGGGTTGTACGAGCAGTACTTC. It yields the protein CASSGQGLYEQYF.

The J gene is TRBJ1-4, the V gene TRBV6-5; D is uncertain. The CDR3 sequence is 14 residues long. With 5 bases removed from V and 8 bases from J, the gap between germline ends came to 15 bases. CDR1 is MNHEY and CDR2 is SVGAGI in the germline V gene. CDR3 amino acids: CASSGGGSGEKLFF. For the CDR3, the DNA is TGTGCCAGCAGTGGAGGAGGGAGTGGGGAAAAACTGTTTTTT.

V and J are TRBV9 and TRBJ2-3, with 9 nucleotides matching TRBD2. The germline CDR1 and CDR2 sequences are SGDLS and YYNGEE. Losses at the gene ends were 2 bases for V and 3 bases for J; bases not matched to a gene: 4. This CDR3 is 15 amino acids long. The CDR3 reads CASSVAGGLTDTQYF. For the CDR3, the DNA is TGTGCCAGCAGCGTGGCGGGGGGGCTGACAGATACGCAGTATTTT.

This rearrangement joins TRBV6-6 to TRBJ2-7; 7 nucleotides line up with TRBD1. V was pared by 4 bases and J by 2 bases, with 5 bases of the junction left unmatched. The V gene's germline CDR1 is MNHNY and CDR2 SVGAGI (reference sequence). This CDR3 region has 14 residues. CDR3 residues: CASSWGTVTYEQYF. The CDR3, as DNA: TGTGCCAGCAGTTGGGGGACAGTAACCTACGAGCAGTACTTC.

This clone was counted a few times. The chain links TRBV7-6 to TRBJ2-1; TRBD1 matches 7 bases. The CDR3 has 13 amino acids. CDR1 and CDR2 from the germline V gene are SGHVS and FNYEAQ. V lost 1 base, J lost 10 bases, and 4 bases stayed unmatched. The CDR3 reads CASSLVRDREQFF. Here the CDR3 DNA reads TGTGCCAGCAGCTTAGTAAGGGACAGAGAGCAGTTCTTC.

This clone was counted a few times. The genes are TRBV7-9 and TRBJ2-3; D not resolved. Germline V CDR1 and CDR2: SEHNR, FQNEAQ (reference sequence). The V end lost 1 base, the J end lost 0 bases, and 8 bases lay between the germline ends. The CDR3 runs to 15 residues. The CDR3 reads CASSLEARSTDTQYF. The CDR3 DNA reads TGTGCCAGCAGCTTAGAGGCGAGGAGCACAGATACGCAGTATTTT.

Only one count was recorded for this clone. The chain recombines TRBV18 with TRBJ2-7; D is perhaps TRBD1 (6 bases). This CDR3 has 14 residues. The ends were cut back, 4 bases at V and 0 bases at J, with 10 bases in the middle. Germline V gives CDR1 KGHSH, CDR2 LQKENI. The CDR3 reads CASSRTESSYEQYF. In DNA, the CDR3 is TGTGCCAGCTCACGGACAGAAAGCTCCTACGAGCAGTACTTC.

The CDR3 loop is CASIPPGLDADGYTF. The DNA for the CDR3 is TGTGCCAGCATCCCGCCGGGACTCGACGCTGATGGCTACACCTTC. The rearrangement joins TRBV7-9 to TRBJ1-2, with TRBD1 as a possible D gene (5 bases). The CDR3 has 15 residues. CDR1 SEHNR and CDR2 FQNEAQ come from the germline V gene (reference sequence). V lost 7 bases and J lost 6, with 21 bases in between.

CDR3 loop: CASSPRNGPYEQYF. CDR3 bases: TGTGCCAGCTCACCACGAAACGGTCCCTACGAGCAGTACTTC. The gene calls are TRBV18 and TRBJ2-7; D gene ambiguous. Germline V CDR1 and CDR2: KGHSH, LQKENI. The V end lost 1 base, the J end lost 2 bases, and 9 bases lay between the germline ends. The CDR3 totals 14 residues.

The chain recombines TRBV6-5 with TRBJ1-5, with D uncertain. V shed 6 bases and J shed 6 bases, with 12 bases lying between them. The CDR3 spans 13 residues. Germline V gives CDR1 MNHEY, CDR2 SVGAGI. In nucleotides, the CDR3 is TGTGCCAGCAGGGACTTCCCTGGTCAGCCCCAGCATTTT. As protein: CASRDFPGQPQHF.

The chain combines TRBV7-9 with TRBJ2-6; D is possibly TRBD2 (6 bases). The CDR3 covers 17 residues. Trimming took off 5 bases at V and 2 bases at J, with 16 bases between the two ends. Germline V gene sequence: CDR1 SEHNR, CDR2 FQNEAQ (reference sequence). This CDR3 is CASSPLGSGTGANVLTF. CDR3 in DNA: TGTGCCAGCAGCCCCCTTGGTAGCGGTACTGGGGCCAACGTCCTGACTTTC.

The V and J genes are TRBV7-6 and TRBJ1-2; D gene unclear. Trimming removed 0 bases at V and 3 bases at J, with 5 bases between. CDR1 and CDR2 from the germline V gene are SGHVS and FNYEAQ. CDR3 length equals 13 residues. Here the CDR3 DNA reads TGTGCCAGCAGCTTAGCCTCCGACTATGGCTACACCTTC. This gives the protein CASSLASDYGYTF.

The chain carries TRBV4-1 and TRBJ1-4; TRBD1 agrees at 8 bases. The V gene end was trimmed by 0 bases and the J gene end by 0 bases; junction bases not matched to a gene: 12. The CDR3 length is 20 residues. CDR1 and CDR2 from the germline V gene are MGHRA and YSYEKL. CDR3 sequence (DNA): TGCGCCAGCAGCCAAGACATGGCAGGGGGCCTAGTTGCAACTAATGAAAAACTGTTTTTT. Translating gives CASSQDMAGGLVATNEKLFF.

The CDR3 sequence: CASSEDGLNEQFF. As DNA, the CDR3 is TGTGCCAGCAGTGAAGATGGCCTCAATGAGCAGTTCTTC. The J gene is TRBJ2-1, the V gene TRBV2; D remains unclear. The CDR3 runs to 13 residues. V lost 1 base and J 6 bases, leaving 7 bases between the germline ends. The germline gives CDR1 SNHLY, CDR2 FYNNEI.

The chain is built from TRBV29-1 and TRBJ2-7, with 9 bases identical to TRBD2. Germline V CDR1 and CDR2: SQVTM, ANQGSEA. V dropped 6 bases and J dropped 2; count of bases not matched to a gene: 5. This CDR3 is built from 13 residues. The DNA of the CDR3 is TGCAGCGTCAATAGCGGGAGCCCCTACGAGCAGTACTTC. Residues: CSVNSGSPYEQYF.

Note on this clone: Within the sample, other DNA sequences also encode this same CDR3. V usage is TRBV28 and J usage is TRBJ1-2; 8 nucleotides agree with TRBD1. Trimming at V came to 6 bases and at J to 7 bases, leaving 7 bases not matched to a gene. The germline gives CDR1 MDHEN, CDR2 SYDVKM. CDR3 length equals 13 residues. The CDR3 DNA follows: TGTGCCAGCAGCTCTGGACAGGGAGGTGGCTACACCTTC. It is translated as CASSSGQGGGYTF.

V is TRBV10-3 and J is TRBJ1-3; perhaps TRBD1 as D (6 bases). Between the trimmed V and J ends, which lost 11 bases and 2 bases, there was a span of 22 bases. Looked up from germline, CDR1 is ENHRY and CDR2 is SYGVKD. The CDR3 is 16 amino acids. The CDR3 loop reads CAVEKGDKATGNTIYF. CDR3 bases: TGTGCCGTCGAAAAAGGGGACAAGGCAACTGGAAACACCATATATTTT.

The gene calls are TRBV27 and TRBJ2-5; 9 bases map to TRBD2. The J call is uncertain, as TRBJ2-7 better fits the DNA end. The CDR3 contains 15 residues. In germline, CDR1 is MNHEY, CDR2 SMNVEV (reference sequence). The CDR3 nucleotides read TGTGCCAGCAGTTTAAAGCGGGAGGTGTCCTACGAGCAGTACTTC. Amino acid sequence: CASSLKREVSYEQYF.

The chain combines TRBV11-2 with TRBJ2-3; TRBD2 is a possible D gene (7 bases). Germline V gene sequence: CDR1 SGHAT, CDR2 FQNNGV. V was cut by 4 bases and J by 0 bases, with 14 bases left in between. The CDR3 totals 16 residues. The CDR3 is CASSSAGAVSTDTQYF. Written as DNA, the CDR3 is TGTGCCAGCAGCTCCGCGGGGGCAGTTAGCACAGATACGCAGTATTTT.

Concerning this clone itself: Other DNA sequences from this sample encode an identical CDR3 as well. This chain joins TRBV6-4 and TRBJ2-6; D is undetermined. Looked up from germline, CDR1 is MRHNA and CDR2 is SNTAGT. This CDR3 spans 15 amino acids. V lost 0 bases and J 0 bases, leaving 3 bases between the germline ends. This chain's CDR3 is CASSDSSSGANVLTF. The CDR3 DNA is TGTGCCAGCAGTGACTCCAGCTCTGGGGCCAACGTCCTGACTTTC.

The rearrangement joins TRBV2 to TRBJ2-7; D not certain. Germline-derived CDR1 and CDR2 are SNHLY and FYNNEI. The CDR3 is 11 residues long. The V and J ends lost 4 bases and 5 bases respectively, with 6 bases between them. The CDR3 loop is CASSGFNEQYF. CDR3 DNA: TGTGCCAGCAGTGGTTTCAACGAGCAGTACTTC.

This clone appeared once. The V and J genes are TRBV4-2 and TRBJ1-2, with TRBD1 identical over 7 bases. Germline assignment: CDR1 LGHNA and CDR2 YNFKEQ. The junction had 11 bases not matched to a gene; V was cut back by 2 bases and J by 8 bases. This CDR3 is 15 amino acids long. The chain's CDR3 is CASSQKGQARIGYTF. CDR3 nucleotides: TGTGCCAGCAGCCAAAAAGGACAGGCCAGGATCGGCTACACCTTC.

There are a few counts of this clone. The rearrangement uses TRBV21-1 and TRBJ2-3; TRBD1, the table's D call, was not compared with the DNA. TRBV21-1 is a known pseudogene. The CDR3 has 13 amino acids. The DNA of the CDR3 is TGTGCCAGCAGCACGACAGGGGGGGATACGCAGTATTTT. It yields the protein CASSTTGGDTQYF.

The chain links TRBV7-2 to TRBJ1-1; D possibly corresponds to TRBD1 (6 bases). V was clipped by 8 bases and J by 5 bases, with 24 bases between them. Germline V gives CDR1 SGHTA, CDR2 FQGNSA. This CDR3 is built from 16 residues. For the CDR3, the DNA is TGTGCCAGCCGGAACCGAGAGGGGGGGCCACCGACTGAAGCTTTCTTT. Its translation is CASRNREGGPPTEAFF.

The sample holds a few counts of this clone. The chain joins TRBV28 to TRBJ1-1; 12 bases align to TRBD1. CDR1 is MDHEN and CDR2 is SYDVKM in the germline V gene. V lost 3 bases and J lost 5; bases outside the gene matches: 10. This CDR3 has 17 amino acids. The CDR3 region has the DNA TGTGCCAGCAGTTTCGCGGGACAGGGGGCGCCGAGAACTGAAGCTTTCTTT. Translation gives CASSFAGQGAPRTEAFF.

The rearrangement joins TRBV4-1 to TRBJ1-3; 7 bases match TRBD1. This CDR3 comprises 15 residues. With 2 bases clipped from V and 6 bases from J, the junction kept 7 bases outside the gene matches. CDR1 and CDR2 from the germline V gene are MGHRA and YSYEKL. The CDR3 reads CASSQSGTAQNTIYF. The CDR3 DNA sequence: TGCGCCAGCAGCCAATCCGGGACAGCGCAAAACACCATATATTTT.